The TCR beta chain described here comes from a study of cytomegalovirus exposure and HLA in healthy donors. Study-level results: Cytomegalovirus-associated TCR beta chains were listed, numbering 150 to 200.

As to this clone: What it recognizes is unknown.

In the PCR, 60 Vbeta and 13 Jbeta primers were used. Using immunoSEQ multiplex PCR, the repertoire was profiled, and TCRdb retains in-frame clones only, with some absent. The sample records under 85,000 clones, 70% to 75% being singletons. The V gene lost 2 bases and the J gene lost 2 bases, with 9 bases spanning the gap. Germline V gene sequence: CDR1 SGHTA, CDR2 FQGNSA. This CDR3 is built from 14 residues. The chain links TRBV7-2 to TRBJ1-1; unclear D gene. The source material was PBMCs. The TCR was taken from a woman in her twenties or thirties in good health and CMV-seropositive. The CDR3: CASSLFAGNTEAFF. The CDR3 coding sequence is TGTGCCAGCAGCTTATTTGCAGGAAACACTGAAGCTTTCTTT.